This T cell receptor beta chain was sequenced during a study of blood T cell repertoires in COVID-19. Germline CDR1 and CDR2: MDHEN and SYDVKM. V shed 6 bases, J shed 0 bases, and the junction held 2 bases outside the gene matches. This CDR3 is 13 amino acids long. Sequencing was performed with immunoSEQ multiplex PCR; in TCRdb, only in-frame clones are kept and a portion is missing. This sample has about 140,000 clones, with roughly 88% found just once. This clone was seen more than once but under ten times. The clonotype comes from a man aged 65 to 85 who had been exposed to COVID-19. The chain recombines TRBV28 with TRBJ2-7; 7 bases align to TRBD2. The specimen was PBMCs or T cells enriched from blood (not recorded which). CDR3 amino acids: CASRLAASYEQYF. Here the CDR3 DNA reads TGTGCCAGCAGGCTAGCGGCCTCCTACGAGCAGTACTTC.